The 10 T cell receptor beta chains presented below share a single source sample, sequenced in a study of T cells in Graves' hyperthyroidism and ophthalmopathy. There were TCR beta CDR3 regions amplified from RNA transcripts. An initial round of RT-PCR targeting the TCR CDR3 relied on the HTBI primer set. TCRdb re-called the multiplex PCR reads with MiXCR, one entry per CDR3 protein. The sample shows about 640,000 distinct CDR3 sequences, roughly 20% of them seen only once. The sequencing input was blood. Receptors originate from a young man with Graves' ophthalmopathy.

This clonotype was detected a few times. The chain combines TRBV7-8 with TRBJ1-4; TRBD1 aligns across 9 bases. Per the germline V gene, CDR1 is SGHVS and CDR2 is FQNEAQ. CDR3 length equals 17 residues. V shed 5 bases, J shed 2 bases, and the junction held 9 bases outside the gene matches. CDR3 residues: CASSPRTGELTNEKLFF. DNA of the CDR3: TGTGCCAGCAGCCCTAGGACAGGGGAGCTTACTAATGAAAAACTGTTTTTT.

The J gene is TRBJ2-2, the V gene TRBV19; perhaps TRBD2 as D (6 bases). Germline V lookup: CDR1 LNHDA, CDR2 SQIVND (reference sequence). Deletions cut 3 bases from V and 6 bases from J, with 14 bases between. CDR3 length: 15 residues. The chain's CDR3 is CASSMGTLSAGELFF. CDR3 DNA sequence: TGTGCCAGTAGTATGGGGACTCTGTCAGCCGGGGAGCTGTTTTTT.

This clonotype was counted only a few times. The chain joins TRBV11-2 to TRBJ2-1; 12 nucleotides line up with TRBD2. The J segment lost 4 bases and the V segment lost 5 bases, leaving 9 bases of the junction unmatched. The CDR3 is made up of 17 amino acids. Germline V gene sequence: CDR1 SGHAT, CDR2 FQNNGV. CDR3 region: CASSPRTSGKVYNEQFF. Written as DNA, the CDR3 is TGTGCCAGCAGCCCCCGGACTAGCGGGAAGGTGTACAATGAGCAGTTCTTC.

Worth noting for this clonotype: Possible read error: a much larger clone is one base away. V and J are TRBV28 and TRBJ2-7; D might be TRBD1 (6 bases). Germline CDR1 MDHEN, CDR2 SYDVKM. Trimming left V 8 bases short and J 3 bases short, with 14 bases between. The CDR3 is 13 residues long. CDR3 in DNA: TGTGCCAGCGGTCAGGGGAAATTCTACGAGCAGTACTTC. It encodes CASGQGKFYEQYF.

The genes are TRBV29-1 and TRBJ2-6, with 7 positions matching TRBD2. The CDR3 consists of 17 residues. The ends lost 7 bases at V and 0 bases at J; junction bases unmatched: 12. Looked up from germline, CDR1 is SQVTM and CDR2 is ANQGSEA. The CDR3 protein is CSASLRGRVSGANVLTF. The CDR3 region has the DNA TGCAGCGCCAGCCTCCGCGGGAGAGTCTCTGGGGCCAACGTCCTGACTTTC.

The chain is built from TRBV6-1 and TRBJ1-2; D possibly corresponds to TRBD1 (6 bases). Trimming took off 8 bases at V and 0 bases at J, with 10 bases between the two ends. Germline loops: CDR1 MNHNS, CDR2 SASEGT. This CDR3 is 13 amino acids long. The CDR3 bases are TGTGCCAGCTGGACAGTAGCTAACTATGGCTACACCTTC. Its protein product is CASWTVANYGYTF.

The chain joins TRBV20-1 to TRBJ2-7; TRBD2 matches 11 bases. The length of the CDR3 is 15 residues. Germline V gene sequence: CDR1 DFQATT, CDR2 SNEGSKA (reference sequence). The J segment lost 1 base and the V segment lost 4 bases, leaving 6 bases of the junction unmatched. CDR3 in amino acids: CSATLAGGFSYEQYF. CDR3 DNA sequence: TGCAGTGCTACGCTAGCGGGAGGCTTTTCCTACGAGCAGTACTTC.

This clonotype was counted only a few times. With a much larger clone just one base away, this may be a read error. The V call is TRBV2, the J call TRBJ2-1, with unresolved D. In germline, CDR1 is SNHLY, CDR2 FYNNEI. The CDR3 loop spans 14 amino acids. In nucleotides, the CDR3 is TGTACCAGCAGTGGGGTAGTAGTCTACAATGAGCAGTTCTTC. Translation gives CTSSGVVVYNEQFF.

Of note for this clonotype: A single base separates this from a much larger clone, so it may be a read error. The J gene is TRBJ2-3, the V gene TRBV30; TRBD2 matches at 8 bases. V lost 2 bases to trimming and J lost 2 bases; unmatched junction nucleotides: 6. This CDR3 region has 15 residues. The germline V gene has CDR1 GTSNPN and CDR2 SVGIG (reference sequence). CDR3: CAWSKLAANTDTQYF. CDR3 DNA: TGTGCCTGGAGTAAACTAGCGGCTAACACAGATACGCAGTATTTT.

The table lists this clonotype with a few counts. This chain connects TRBV6-1 to TRBJ1-5, with 11 positions matching TRBD1. J lost 2 bases, V lost 8 bases, and 8 bases had no gene match. The CDR3 contains 16 residues. Germline V CDR1 and CDR2: MNHNS, SASEGT. The DNA for the CDR3 is TGTGCCAGCGGGGGGACAGGGGGACAACGCAATCAGCCCCAGCATTTT. It specifies CASGGTGGQRNQPQHF.